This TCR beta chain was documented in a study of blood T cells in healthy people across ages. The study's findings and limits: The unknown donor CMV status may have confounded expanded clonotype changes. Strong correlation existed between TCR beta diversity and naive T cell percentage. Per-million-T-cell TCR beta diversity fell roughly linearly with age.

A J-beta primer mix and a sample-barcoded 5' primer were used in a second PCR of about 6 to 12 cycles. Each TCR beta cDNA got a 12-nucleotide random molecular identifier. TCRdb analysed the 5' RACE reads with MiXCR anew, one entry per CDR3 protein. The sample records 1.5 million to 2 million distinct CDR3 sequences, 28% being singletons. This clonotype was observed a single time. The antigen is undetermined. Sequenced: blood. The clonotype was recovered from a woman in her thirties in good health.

The CDR3 DNA reads TGTGCCAGCAGCTCCTGGACTAGCCCCCATGAGCAGTTCTTC. Amino acids: CASSSWTSPHEQFF. The J gene is TRBJ2-1, the V gene TRBV7-3; TRBD2 matches 8 bases. J gave up 8 bases and V 4 bases, and 7 bases lay outside the gene matches. The CDR3 is 14 residues long. The germline CDR1 and CDR2 sequences are SGHTA and FQGTGA.